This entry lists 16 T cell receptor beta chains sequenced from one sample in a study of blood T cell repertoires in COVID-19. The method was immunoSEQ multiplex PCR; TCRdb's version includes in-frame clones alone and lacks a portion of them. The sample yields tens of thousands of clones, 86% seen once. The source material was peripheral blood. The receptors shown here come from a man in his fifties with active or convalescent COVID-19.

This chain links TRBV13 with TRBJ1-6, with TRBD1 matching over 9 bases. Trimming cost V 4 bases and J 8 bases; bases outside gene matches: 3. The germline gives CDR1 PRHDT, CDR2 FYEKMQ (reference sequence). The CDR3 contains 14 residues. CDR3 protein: CASSSDRGHSPLHF. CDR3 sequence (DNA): TGTGCCAGCAGCTCGGACAGGGGTCATTCACCCCTCCACTTT.

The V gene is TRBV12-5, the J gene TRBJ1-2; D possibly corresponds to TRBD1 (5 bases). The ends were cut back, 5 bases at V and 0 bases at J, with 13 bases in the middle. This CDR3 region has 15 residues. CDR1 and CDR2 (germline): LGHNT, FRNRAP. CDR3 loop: CASGTAGIPNYGYTF. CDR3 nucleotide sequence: TGTGCTAGTGGTACGGCAGGGATCCCTAACTATGGCTACACCTTC.

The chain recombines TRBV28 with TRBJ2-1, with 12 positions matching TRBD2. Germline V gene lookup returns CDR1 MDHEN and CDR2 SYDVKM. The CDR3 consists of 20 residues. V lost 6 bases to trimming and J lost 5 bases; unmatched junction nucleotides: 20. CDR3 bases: TGTGCCAGCAGCCAAAATCCTTTTATCTGGACTAGCGGGGTGAACAATGAGCAGTTCTTC. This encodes CASSQNPFIWTSGVNNEQFF. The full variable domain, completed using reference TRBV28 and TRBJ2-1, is DVKVTQSSRYLVKRTGEKVFLECVQDMDHENMFWYRQDPGLGLRLIYFSYDVKMKEKGDIPEGYSVSREKKERFSLILESASTNQTSMYLCASSQNPFIWTSGVNNEQFFGPGTRLTVL.

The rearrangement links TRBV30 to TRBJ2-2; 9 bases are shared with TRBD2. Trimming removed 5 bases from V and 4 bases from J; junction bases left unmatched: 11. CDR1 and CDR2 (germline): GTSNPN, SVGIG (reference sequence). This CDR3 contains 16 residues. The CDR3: CAWSPSGRSGTGELFF. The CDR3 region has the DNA TGTGCCTGGTCACCGAGCGGGAGGTCAGGCACCGGGGAGCTGTTTTTT.

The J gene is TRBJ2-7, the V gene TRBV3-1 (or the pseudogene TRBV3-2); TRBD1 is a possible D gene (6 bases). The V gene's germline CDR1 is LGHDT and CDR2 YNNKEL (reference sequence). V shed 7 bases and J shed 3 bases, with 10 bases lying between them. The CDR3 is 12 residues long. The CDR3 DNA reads TGTGCCAGCACCAAGGACAGCTACGAGCAGTACTTC. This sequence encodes CASTKDSYEQYF.

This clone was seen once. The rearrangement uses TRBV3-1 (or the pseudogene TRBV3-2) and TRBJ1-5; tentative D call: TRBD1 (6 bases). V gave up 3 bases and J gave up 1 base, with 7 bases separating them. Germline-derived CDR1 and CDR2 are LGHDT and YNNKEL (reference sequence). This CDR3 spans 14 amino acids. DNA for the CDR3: TGTGCCAGCAGCCAGGGGGCGAGCAATCAGCCCCAGCATTTT. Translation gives CASSQGASNQPQHF.

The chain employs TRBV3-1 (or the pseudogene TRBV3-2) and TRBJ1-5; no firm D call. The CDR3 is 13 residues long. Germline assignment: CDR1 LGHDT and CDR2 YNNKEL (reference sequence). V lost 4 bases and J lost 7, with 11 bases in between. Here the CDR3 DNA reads TGTGCCAGCAGCCTAGGCGGGAAACAGCCCCAGCATTTT. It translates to CASSLGGKQPQHF.

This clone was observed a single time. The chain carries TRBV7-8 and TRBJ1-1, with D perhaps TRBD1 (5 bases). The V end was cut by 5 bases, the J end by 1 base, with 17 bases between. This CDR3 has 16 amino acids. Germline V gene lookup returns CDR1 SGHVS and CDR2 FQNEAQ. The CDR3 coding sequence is TGTGCCAGCAGCCCAAGACAGCAAAACACGAACACTGAAGCTTTCTTT. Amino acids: CASSPRQQNTNTEAFF.

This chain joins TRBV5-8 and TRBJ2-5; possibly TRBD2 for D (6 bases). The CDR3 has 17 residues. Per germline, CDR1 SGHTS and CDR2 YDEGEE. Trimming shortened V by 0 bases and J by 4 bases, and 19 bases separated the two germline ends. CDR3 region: CASSLGDTEGRRETQYF. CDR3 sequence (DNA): TGTGCCAGCAGCTTGGGGGATACGGAGGGGCGCAGAGAGACCCAGTACTTC.

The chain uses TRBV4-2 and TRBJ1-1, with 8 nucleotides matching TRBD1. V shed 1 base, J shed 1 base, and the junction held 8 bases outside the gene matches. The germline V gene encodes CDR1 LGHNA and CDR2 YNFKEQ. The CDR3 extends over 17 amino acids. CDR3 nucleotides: TGTGCCAGCAGCCAAGTGGCAGGGGGCGACCAGAACACTGAAGCTTTCTTT. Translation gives CASSQVAGGDQNTEAFF.

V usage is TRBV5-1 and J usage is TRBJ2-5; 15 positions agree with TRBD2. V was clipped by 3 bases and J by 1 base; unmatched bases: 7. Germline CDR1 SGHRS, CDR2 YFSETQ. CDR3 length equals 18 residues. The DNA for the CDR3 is TGCGCCAGCAGCTCGGGACTAGCGGGAGGAATTACCCAAGAGACCCAGTACTTC. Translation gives CASSSGLAGGITQETQYF.

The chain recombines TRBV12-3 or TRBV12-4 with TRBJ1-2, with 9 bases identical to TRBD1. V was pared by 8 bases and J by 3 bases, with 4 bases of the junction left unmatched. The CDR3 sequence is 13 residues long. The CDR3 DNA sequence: TGTGCCAGCCGGGGGACAGGGTACTATGGCTACACCTTC. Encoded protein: CASRGTGYYGYTF.

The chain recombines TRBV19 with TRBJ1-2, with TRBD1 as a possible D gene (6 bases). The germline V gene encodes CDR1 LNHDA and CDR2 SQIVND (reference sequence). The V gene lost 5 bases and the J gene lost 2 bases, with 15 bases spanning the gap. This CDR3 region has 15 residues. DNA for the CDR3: TGTGCCAGTAGTTTAACTACGACAGGAAACTATGGCTACACCTTC. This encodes CASSLTTTGNYGYTF.

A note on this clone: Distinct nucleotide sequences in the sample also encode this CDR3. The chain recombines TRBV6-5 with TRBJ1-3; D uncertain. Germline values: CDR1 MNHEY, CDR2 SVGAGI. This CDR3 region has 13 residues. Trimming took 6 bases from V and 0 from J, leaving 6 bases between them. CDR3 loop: CASRESSGNTIYF. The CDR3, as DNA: TGTGCCAGCAGAGAGAGCTCTGGAAACACCATATATTTT.

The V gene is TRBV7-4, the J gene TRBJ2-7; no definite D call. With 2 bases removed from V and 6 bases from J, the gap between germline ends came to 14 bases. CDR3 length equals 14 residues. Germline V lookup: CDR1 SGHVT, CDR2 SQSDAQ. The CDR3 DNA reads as TGTGCCAGCAGCTTACTCGCTGGAGACCTCGAGCAGTACTTC. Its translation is CASSLLAGDLEQYF.

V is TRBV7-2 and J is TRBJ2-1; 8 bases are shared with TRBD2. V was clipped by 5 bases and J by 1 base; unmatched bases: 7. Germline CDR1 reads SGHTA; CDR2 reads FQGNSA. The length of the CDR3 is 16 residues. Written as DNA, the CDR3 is TGTGCCAGCAGCCCTACTAGCGGCCCTTCCTACAATGAGCAGTTCTTC. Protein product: CASSPTSGPSYNEQFF.